This T cell receptor (beta chain) derives from a study of technical replicates of blood from a few donors. TCRdb's copy holds only in-frame clones and misses some; the assay was immunoSEQ multiplex PCR. The sample has around 80,000 clones; roughly 98% are singletons. Germline V gene lookup returns CDR1 MDHEN and CDR2 SYDVKM. V lost 3 bases to trimming and J lost 1 base, with 15 bases between them. CDR3 length: 16 residues. The sequencing input was T cells isolated from PBMCs. This chain connects TRBV28 to TRBJ1-1, with D unclear. The source of this sequence is a human donor in good health. CDR3 in DNA: TGTGCCAGCAGTTTCGCCTTTACAGCCGGGAACACTGAAGCTTTCTTT. Amino acids: CASSFAFTAGNTEAFF.